The clone carrying this T cell receptor beta chain was counted once. The data were taken from a study of cytomegalovirus exposure and HLA in healthy donors. Trimming cost V 4 bases and J 4 bases; bases outside gene matches: 0. This CDR3 comprises 13 residues. Germline CDR1 and CDR2: SGHVS and FNYEAQ. Primers: 60 Vbeta forward and 13 Jbeta reverse. Some clones are missing from TCRdb's copy, which holds only in-frame ones; the method was immunoSEQ multiplex PCR. The table shows fewer than 65,000 clones, with more than 70% occurring only once. J is TRBJ2-7 and V is TRBV7-6, with 11 nucleotides matching TRBD2. This TCR derives from a man younger than 35 in good health and CMV-seronegative. Sequenced material: PBMCs. The CDR3 sequence: CASSSSGGYEQYF. In DNA, the CDR3 is TGTGCCAGCAGCTCTAGCGGGGGGTACGAGCAGTACTTC.